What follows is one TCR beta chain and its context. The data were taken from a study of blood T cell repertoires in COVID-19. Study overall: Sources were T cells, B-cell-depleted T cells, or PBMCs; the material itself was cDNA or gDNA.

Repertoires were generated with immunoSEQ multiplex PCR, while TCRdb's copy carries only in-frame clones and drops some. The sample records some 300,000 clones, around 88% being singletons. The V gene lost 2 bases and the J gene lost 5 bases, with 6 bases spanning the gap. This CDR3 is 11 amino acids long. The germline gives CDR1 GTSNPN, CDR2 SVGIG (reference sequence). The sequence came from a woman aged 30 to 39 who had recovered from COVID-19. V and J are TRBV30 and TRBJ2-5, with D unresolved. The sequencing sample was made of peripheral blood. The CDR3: CAWSSLETQYF. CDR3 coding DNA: TGTGCCTGGAGTTCCCTGGAGACCCAGTACTTC.